This entry lists 27 T cell receptor beta chains sequenced from one sample in a study of blood T cell repertoires in COVID-19. The data were produced by immunoSEQ multiplex PCR, yet TCRdb's version contains in-frame clones alone and is incomplete. Altogether some 210,000 clones are present, approximately 89% being singletons, with the ten largest covering 4% to 5.5%. The sequencing sample was made of peripheral blood. The receptors originated from a woman in her thirties or forties with acute or convalescent COVID-19.

The chain couples TRBV7-2 to TRBJ1-1; unclear D gene. Per the germline V gene, CDR1 is SGHTA and CDR2 is FQGNSA. This CDR3 spans 14 amino acids. The V and J ends lost 2 bases and 3 bases respectively, with 10 bases between them. This chain's CDR3 is CASSLFEGDTEAFF. In DNA, the CDR3 is TGTGCCAGCAGCTTATTCGAGGGAGACACTGAAGCTTTCTTT.

The chain recombines TRBV4-1 with TRBJ2-5, with TRBD1 identical over 11 bases. V gave up 1 base and J gave up 5 bases; unmatched junction bases: 6. This CDR3 has 16 residues. Germline values: CDR1 MGHRA, CDR2 YSYEKL. This chain's CDR3 is CASSQVADRGLETQYF. In DNA form, the CDR3 reads TGCGCCAGCAGCCAAGTAGCGGACAGGGGGCTGGAGACCCAGTACTTC.

CDR3 in DNA: TGCGCCAGCAGGAAGACAGTGACAAACTATGGCTACACCTTC. This encodes CASRKTVTNYGYTF. The J gene is TRBJ1-2, the V gene TRBV10-2, with TRBD1 as a possible D gene (5 bases). Germline V gene data show CDR1 as WSHSY and CDR2 as SAAADI. V was pared by 6 bases and J by 2 bases, with 13 bases between. The CDR3 sequence is 14 residues long.

The chain joins TRBV5-3 to TRBJ2-7; perhaps TRBD1 as D (5 bases). TRBV5-3 is noted as an ORF with a role that remains uncertain. CDR3 length: 13 residues. The V gene lost 1 base and the J gene lost 7 bases, with 12 bases spanning the gap. The CDR3 spells CARSLYGAPEQYV. CDR3 bases: TGTGCCAGAAGCTTGTATGGGGCCCCGGAGCAGTACGTC.

V usage is TRBV21-1 and J usage is TRBJ2-7; TRBD2 is the table's D call and was not checked against the DNA. TRBV21-1 is listed as a pseudogene. The CDR3 covers 14 residues. The CDR3 is CAWTAGFNTYEQYV. In DNA form, the CDR3 reads TGTGCCTGGACGGCGGGTTTTAACACCTACGAGCAGTACGTC.

The chain employs TRBV7-9 and TRBJ1-4; D may be TRBD1 (5 bases). The germline gives CDR1 SEHNR, CDR2 FQNEAQ (reference sequence). The CDR3 contains 14 residues. V lost 2 bases and J lost 7, with 11 bases in between. Here the CDR3 DNA reads TGTGCCAGCAGCTTAAAGGGGACTGGTGAAAAACTGTTTTTT. Its translation is CASSLKGTGEKLFF.

J is TRBJ1-1 and V is TRBV25-1; D gene ambiguous. The V gene's germline CDR1 is MGHDK and CDR2 SYGVNS. V was shortened by 0 bases and J by 4 bases, with 12 bases between the two germline ends. The CDR3 consists of 15 residues. CDR3 nucleotide sequence: TGTGCCAGCAGTGAATATATGGCGGTGGGCACTGAAGCTTTCTTT. Translation: CASSEYMAVGTEAFF.

The chain is built from TRBV6-5 and TRBJ1-5; the D gene is possibly TRBD1 (6 bases). This CDR3 is built from 14 residues. Between the trimmed V and J ends, which lost 5 bases and 7 bases, there was a span of 15 bases. Germline lookup yields CDR1 MNHEY and CDR2 SVGAGI. CDR3 in amino acids: CASSLTGLEQPQHF. The DNA of the CDR3 is TGTGCCAGCAGTCTTACAGGGTTGGAGCAGCCCCAGCATTTT.

Concerning this clone: At one end, the junction sequence differs from germline, possibly due to a read error. This sequence joins TRBV7-9 and TRBJ1-2; a weak D match, TRBD1 (5 bases). The germline V gene has CDR1 SEHNR and CDR2 FQNEAQ (reference sequence). This CDR3 comprises 15 residues. The chain's CDR3 is CASSLAGSSLFDYTF. The CDR3 DNA reads TGTGCCAGCAGCCTAGCAGGGAGCTCCCTATTTGACTACACCTTC.

The chain has TRBV5-5 and TRBJ1-2, with 10 bases aligning to TRBD1. The trim removed 6 bases at V and 4 bases at J, leaving 6 bases unmatched. The germline V gene has CDR1 SGHKS and CDR2 YYEKEE (reference sequence). The CDR3 has 14 residues. CDR3 sequence (DNA): TGTGCCAGCATCCTCCGGGACAGGGGCTATGGCTACACCTTC. This sequence encodes CASILRDRGYGYTF.

V usage is TRBV12-5 and J usage is TRBJ1-5, with 9 nucleotides matching TRBD1. Germline CDR1 and CDR2: LGHNT and FRNRAP. The trim removed 5 bases at V and 6 bases at J, leaving 5 bases unmatched. This CDR3 has 14 amino acids. The CDR3 reads CASGRGQGPQPQHF. The CDR3 coding sequence is TGTGCTAGTGGTCGCGGACAGGGGCCTCAGCCCCAGCATTTT.

The V call is TRBV15, the J call TRBJ2-7; 9 nucleotides match TRBD2. The germline CDR1 and CDR2 sequences are LNHNV and YYDKDF (reference sequence). The CDR3 runs 15 residues. V lost 1 base to trimming and J lost 3 bases; unmatched junction nucleotides: 4. CDR3 DNA sequence: TGTGCCACCAGCAGAGGGCGGGGGGGGATCTACGAGCAGTACGTC. Translating it yields CATSRGRGGIYEQYV.

The chain uses TRBV7-2 and TRBJ2-1; TRBD2 matches 9 bases. CDR1 SGHTA and CDR2 FQGNSA come from the germline V gene. Unmatched junction bases numbered 5, after V lost 6 bases and J lost 2 bases. This CDR3 is built from 15 residues. Here the CDR3 reads CASRSGGNTYNEQFF. In DNA form, the CDR3 reads TGTGCCAGCAGAAGCGGGGGGAACACCTACAATGAGCAGTTCTTC.

The CDR3 DNA sequence: TGTGCCAGCAGCTTGCCTGGAGGGGGCCCGGGCTATGGCTACACCTTC. This gives the protein CASSLPGGGPGYGYTF. This chain uses TRBV5-6 with TRBJ1-2; TRBD1 agrees at 7 bases. The V gene end was trimmed by 1 base and the J gene end by 4 bases; junction bases not matched to a gene: 10. From germline, CDR1 is SGHDT and CDR2 YYEEEE. CDR3 length: 16 residues.

The V call is TRBV19, the J call TRBJ1-2; no clear D. The V end was cut by 7 bases, the J end by 7 bases, with 25 bases between. The length of the CDR3 is 16 residues. CDR1 LNHDA and CDR2 SQIVND come from the germline V gene (reference sequence). The chain's CDR3 is CASTPAPQHGLGGYTF. Here the CDR3 DNA reads TGTGCCAGTACCCCCGCACCGCAGCACGGACTCGGTGGCTACACCTTC.

This clone appeared once. The V and J genes are TRBV24-1 and TRBJ2-5; 9 bases are shared with TRBD1. The J segment lost 5 bases and the V segment lost 0 bases, leaving 9 bases of the junction unmatched. Per the germline V gene, CDR1 is KGHDR and CDR2 is SFDVKD. CDR3 length: 17 amino acids. The CDR3 is CATSDLRTGASGETQYF. In DNA form, the CDR3 reads TGTGCCACCAGTGATTTGAGGACAGGGGCTTCCGGGGAGACCCAGTACTTC.

There are a few counts of this clone. The chain employs TRBV6-2 or TRBV6-3 and TRBJ2-1, with D perhaps matching TRBD2 (6 bases). V dropped 5 bases and J dropped 6 bases, with 14 bases sitting between them. CDR1 and CDR2 (germline): MNHEY, SVGEGT. The CDR3 is 14 residues long. CDR3 DNA: TGTGCCAGCAGTCGCCCGGGACTCCGCAATGAGCAGTTCTTC. As protein: CASSRPGLRNEQFF.

Concerning this clone: The same CDR3 is also encoded by other DNA sequences in this sample. This chain's CDR3 is CASSEVAPGQGSTEAFF. The DNA of the CDR3 is TGTGCCAGCAGTGAAGTCGCCCCGGGACAGGGGAGTACTGAAGCTTTCTTT. The chain recombines TRBV2 with TRBJ1-1; 10 nucleotides agree with TRBD1. The CDR3 consists of 17 residues. The germline V gene encodes CDR1 SNHLY and CDR2 FYNNEI. Trimming at V came to 1 base and at J to 5 bases, leaving 10 bases not matched to a gene.

There are a few counts of this clone. The chain couples TRBV24-1 to TRBJ2-3; D is unresolved. V was pared by 0 bases and J by 0 bases, with 6 bases between. The CDR3 is made up of 15 amino acids. Germline lookup yields CDR1 KGHDR and CDR2 SFDVKD. The CDR3 here is CATSDLGRSTDTQYF. CDR3 DNA: TGTGCCACCAGTGATTTGGGTAGAAGCACAGATACGCAGTATTTT.

This clone has a single count. CDR3 sequence (DNA): TGTGCCAGCAGTTTGAGAGGGGGGGCCGGCACAGATACGCAGTATTTT. It yields the protein CASSLRGGAGTDTQYF. The chain uses TRBV27 and TRBJ2-3, with D possibly TRBD2 on 7 matching bases. Trimming shortened V by 3 bases and J by 1 base, and 14 bases separated the two germline ends. This CDR3 has 16 residues. Germline lookup yields CDR1 MNHEY and CDR2 SMNVEV (reference sequence).

This clone was observed a handful of times. V usage is TRBV3-1 (or the pseudogene TRBV3-2) and J usage is TRBJ2-2; TRBD1 is a possible D gene (6 bases). CDR1 is LGHDT, CDR2 YNNKEL, per germline (reference sequence). With 1 base removed from V and 1 base from J, the gap between germline ends came to 16 bases. There are 18 residues in the CDR3. The CDR3: CASSQATGFTRNTGELFF. Here the CDR3 DNA reads TGTGCCAGCAGCCAAGCAACAGGGTTCACCCGGAACACCGGGGAGCTGTTTTTT.

The chain recombines TRBV6-1 with TRBJ2-3, with TRBD1 identical over 9 bases. This CDR3 has 15 residues. V shed 1 base and J 4 bases; nucleotides not matched to a gene: 3. Germline V gives CDR1 MNHNS, CDR2 SASEGT. CDR3 coding DNA: TGTGCCAGCAGTGAAGATCGGACAGGGGCAGATACGCAGTATTTT. It codes for CASSEDRTGADTQYF.

The chain links TRBV25-1 to TRBJ2-1, with 9 bases identical to TRBD1. Germline lookup yields CDR1 MGHDK and CDR2 SYGVNS. The V and J ends lost 4 bases and 9 bases, in that order; junction bases with no gene match: 7. The CDR3 covers 14 residues. CDR3 DNA sequence: TGTGCCAGCAGTGTCCCGGGACAGGGTGCTGAGCAGTTCTTC. Protein: CASSVPGQGAEQFF.

The chain is built from TRBV5-4 and TRBJ2-1, with 14 bases aligning to TRBD2. This CDR3 is 16 amino acids long. The germline gives CDR1 SGHNT, CDR2 YYREEE (reference sequence). V dropped 4 bases and J dropped 5; count of bases not matched to a gene: 5. The CDR3 spells CASSAPTSGGDNEQFF. In DNA, the CDR3 is TGTGCCAGCAGCGCCCCGACTAGCGGGGGGGACAATGAGCAGTTCTTC.

This clone was picked up one time. V gene TRBV25-1 combines with J gene TRBJ2-1; 9 positions agree with TRBD2. This CDR3 comprises 14 residues. V lost 6 bases to trimming and J lost 9 bases; unmatched junction nucleotides: 9. CDR1 MGHDK and CDR2 SYGVNS come from the germline V gene. CDR3 residues: CASSEGRGGGEQFF. Written as DNA, the CDR3 is TGTGCCAGCAGCGAGGGGCGGGGGGGCGGTGAGCAGTTCTTC.

The V and J genes are TRBV19 and TRBJ2-3; the match to TRBD2 covers 13 bases. Trimming took 6 bases from V and 2 from J; bases not matched to a gene: 8. There are 17 residues in the CDR3. CDR1 and CDR2 (germline): LNHDA, SQIVND (reference sequence). The CDR3 spells CASSPGLAGTYTDTQYF. The CDR3 nucleotides are TGTGCCAGTAGCCCGGGACTAGCGGGGACCTACACAGATACGCAGTATTTT.

The chain joins TRBV10-3 to TRBJ1-2, with D hard to call. V was clipped by 2 bases and J by 5 bases, with 6 bases between them. The CDR3 extends over 12 amino acids. Germline values: CDR1 ENHRY, CDR2 SYGVKD. The CDR3 DNA reads TGTGCCATCAGTGAGAACAGTTATGGCTACACCTTC. Its protein is CAISENSYGYTF.